A single sample is the source of the 9 T cell receptor beta chains below, sequenced in a study of blood T cell repertoires in COVID-19 (dated by TCRdb to 2019 to 2021). Library construction relied on the immunoSEQ multiplex PCR assay. TCRdb took this table from immuneACCESS and kept in-frame rearrangements with V and J called. Such tables lack part of the clones; where checked against another copy, unresolved V genes explain under half of the gap, and the rest is unexplained. In this sample the table shows about 120,000 clones, 75% to 85% of which occur a single time. About 10% of the sample comes from the top ten. Sequencing was performed on peripheral blood. Receptors originate from a human donor in a cohort sampled during active COVID-19.

The V call is TRBV12-2, the J call TRBJ1-2; the D segment call TRBD1 is taken from the table without a DNA check. TRBV12-2 corresponds to a pseudogene. CDR3 length: 14 residues. The CDR3 DNA is TGTGCAAGTCGCCGACAGGGGGCGGGCTATGGCTACACCTTC. The encoded protein is CASRRQGAGYGYTF.

The J gene is TRBJ1-5, the V gene TRBV10-1, with 10 bases aligning to TRBD1. The CDR3 is made up of 15 amino acids. V was clipped by 6 bases and J by 4 bases; unmatched bases: 6. The germline CDR1 and CDR2 sequences are WNHNN and SYGVQD (reference sequence). CDR3 sequence reads: CASRRDRGRNQPQHF. The CDR3 bases are TGCGCCAGCAGGAGGGACAGGGGAAGAAATCAGCCCCAGCATTTT.

Here the CDR3 reads CASSPDIFRSYEQYF. The CDR3 DNA is TGTGCCAGCAGCCCAGACATATTTCGCTCCTACGAGCAGTACTTC. The rearrangement uses TRBV7-9 and TRBJ2-7, with no clear D. Germline V gene data show CDR1 as SEHNR and CDR2 as FQNEAQ (reference sequence). The CDR3 length is 15 residues. Trimming stripped 5 bases from V and 0 bases from J, with 14 bases between.

V is TRBV4-3 and J is TRBJ2-7, with 11 bases fitting TRBD2. The CDR3 is made up of 15 amino acids. J lost 2 bases, V lost 4 bases, and 4 bases had no gene match. CDR1 LGHNA and CDR2 YSLEER come from the germline V gene. The CDR3 nucleotides are TGCGCCAGCAGCCCCGGGACTAGCGGTACCTACGAGCAGTACTTC. Encoded protein: CASSPGTSGTYEQYF.

This clone was counted a single time. The rearrangement links TRBV6-2 or TRBV6-3 to TRBJ2-1; tentatively, D is TRBD1 (8 bases). Germline assignment: CDR1 MNHEY and CDR2 SVGEGT. V gave up 6 bases and J gave up 6 bases, with 18 bases separating them. This CDR3 is built from 15 residues. CDR3 sequence: CASSGTGSGGNEQFF. The CDR3 DNA reads as TGTGCCAGCAGCGGGACAGGTTCGGGGGGCAATGAGCAGTTCTTC.

The V and J genes are TRBV30 and TRBJ1-5, with a weak D call TRBD1 (6 bases). This CDR3 has 14 amino acids. The germline V gene encodes CDR1 GTSNPN and CDR2 SVGIG (reference sequence). V dropped 3 bases and J dropped 7 bases, with 16 bases sitting between them. CDR3 DNA: TGTGCCTGGAGCCTAAACACAGGGATGCAGCCCCAGCATTTT. This encodes CAWSLNTGMQPQHF. Together with reference TRBV30 and TRBJ1-5, the CDR3 gives the full variable domain: SQTIHQWPATLVQPVGSPLSLECTVEGTSNPNLYWYRQAAGRGLQLLFYSVGIGQISSEVPQNLSASRPQDRQFILSSKKLLLSDSGFYLCAWSLNTGMQPQHFGDGTRLSIL.

The chain couples TRBV7-2 to TRBJ1-1; D gene unclear. CDR1 SGHTA and CDR2 FQGNSA come from the germline V gene. The V end was cut by 3 bases, the J end by 1 base, with 9 bases between. The CDR3 has 14 residues. The CDR3 spells CASSFSNSNTEAFF. The CDR3 nucleotides read TGTGCCAGCAGCTTTAGCAACTCGAACACTGAAGCTTTCTTT.

This clone was seen only a few times. The chain links TRBV7-8 to TRBJ2-4; possibly TRBD1 for D (6 bases). Germline CDR1 SGHVS, CDR2 FQNEAQ. Trimming stripped 1 base from V and 0 bases from J, with 10 bases between. This CDR3 has 16 residues. CDR3 loop: CASSLGGGLAKNIQYF. Here the CDR3 DNA reads TGTGCCAGCAGCTTAGGAGGGGGTCTAGCCAAAAACATTCAGTACTTC.

This clone appeared a single time. The CDR3 sequence is CAISEIVQGLKNTEAFF. CDR3 in DNA: TGTGCCATCAGTGAGATCGTACAGGGACTAAAGAACACTGAAGCTTTCTTT. The J gene is TRBJ1-1, the V gene TRBV10-3, with TRBD1 as a possible D gene (6 bases). This CDR3 has 17 amino acids. CDR1 ENHRY and CDR2 SYGVKD come from the germline V gene. V dropped 2 bases and J dropped 1 base, with 17 bases sitting between them.